This T cell receptor beta chain was sequenced in a study of blood T cell repertoires in COVID-19. Turning to the study itself: PBMCs, B-cell-depleted T cells, or T cells provided the cDNA or gDNA that made up the material.

Trimming stripped 0 bases from V and 15 bases from J, with 12 bases between. Germline V gene data show CDR1 as SEHNR and CDR2 as FQNEAQ (reference sequence). CDR3 length equals 12 residues. Some clones are missing from TCRdb's copy, which holds only in-frame ones; the method was immunoSEQ multiplex PCR. The repertoire includes some 140,000 clones, 84% of them detected once, and 5% to 6% sits in the top ten. Sequenced: PBMCs or T cells enriched from blood (not recorded which). This TCR was recovered from a man in his forties or fifties with acute COVID-19. The chain recombines TRBV7-9 with TRBJ2-4; D possibly corresponds to TRBD1 (5 bases). The CDR3 is CASSLAGRTSYF. The CDR3 region has the DNA TGTGCCAGCAGCTTAGCGGGCCGGACATCGTACTTC. Based on the CDR3 plus reference TRBV7-9 and TRBJ2-4, the full variable domain is DTGVSQNPRHKITKRGQNVTFRCDPISEHNRLYWYRQTLGQGPEFLTYFQNEAQLEKSRLLSDRFSAERPKGSFSTLEIQRTEQGDSAMYLCASSLAGRTSYFGAGTRLSVL.